These 13 T cell receptor beta chains were all obtained from the same sample, sequenced in a study of radiotherapy plus CTLA-4 blockade in lung cancer. The protocol was immunoSEQ multiplex PCR, while the TCRdb copy is restricted to in-frame clones and leaves out a portion. The data hold 40,000 to 55,000 clones, with 77% observed a single time. Source: peripheral blood, taken from a patient treated with radiotherapy plus ipilimumab. These TCRs come from a human donor with non-small cell lung cancer whose response to radiotherapy plus ipilimumab could not be evaluated.

The CDR3 nucleotides are TGTGCCAGCAGCTTAAGGACAGGGGAGGAAGCTGAAGCTTTCTTT. This codes for CASSLRTGEEAEAFF. The chain combines TRBV7-9 with TRBJ1-1; 9 bases fit TRBD1. The CDR3 contains 15 residues. The trim removed 2 bases at V and 6 bases at J, leaving 7 bases unmatched. The germline gives CDR1 SEHNR, CDR2 FQNEAQ (reference sequence).

The chain joins TRBV15 to TRBJ2-2; possible D gene TRBD2, 6 bases. The germline V gene encodes CDR1 LNHNV and CDR2 YYDKDF (reference sequence). V was pared by 5 bases and J by 1 base, with 23 bases between. The CDR3 is made up of 19 amino acids. CDR3 sequence (DNA): TGTGCCACCAGCTTAACCTGGGGACTGCAGGGCCTGAACACCGGGGAGCTGTTTTTT. As protein: CATSLTWGLQGLNTGELFF.

The rearrangement joins TRBV9 to TRBJ2-7; 10 bases are a match to TRBD1. The V gene's germline CDR1 is SGDLS and CDR2 YYNGEE. J lost 4 bases, V lost 3 bases, and 4 bases had no gene match. The CDR3 has 14 residues. Written as DNA, the CDR3 is TGTGCCAGCAGCGCGGGACAGGGGTATTACGAGCAGTACTTC. Translating it yields CASSAGQGYYEQYF.

The rearrangement joins TRBV18 to TRBJ2-2; 11 positions match TRBD2. This CDR3 has 17 residues. J was trimmed by 3 bases and V by 3 bases; bases with no gene match: 6. Germline assignment: CDR1 KGHSH and CDR2 LQKENI. The CDR3 loop is CASSPRLAGMDTGELFF. The DNA of the CDR3 is TGTGCCAGCTCACCCCGACTAGCGGGAATGGACACCGGGGAGCTGTTTTTT.

CDR3 DNA sequence: TGTGCCAGCAGCTTTGATCAGCGGTCCTACACCTTC. It encodes CASSFDQRSYTF. The rearrangement uses TRBV5-4 and TRBJ1-2; the D is unclear. The CDR3 is 12 amino acids. Trimming removed 2 bases from V and 10 bases from J, with 12 bases in between. CDR1 is SGHNT, CDR2 YYREEE, per germline (reference sequence).

The chain uses TRBV5-1 and TRBJ2-5; 11 bases line up with TRBD1. CDR3 length equals 16 residues. Germline V gene data show CDR1 as SGHRS and CDR2 as YFSETQ. Trimming at V came to 2 bases and at J to 2 bases, leaving 5 bases not matched to a gene. This CDR3 is CASSFGDRGVQETQYF. In nucleotides, the CDR3 is TGCGCCAGCAGCTTTGGGGACAGGGGGGTGCAAGAGACCCAGTACTTC.

A single count supports this clone. This chain links TRBV7-8 with TRBJ1-5; D ambiguous. Deletions cut 1 base from V and 6 bases from J, with 16 bases between. The CDR3 is 16 residues long. Germline V lookup: CDR1 SGHVS, CDR2 FQNEAQ. The CDR3 region is CASSLGGARVGQPQHF. The CDR3 coding sequence is TGTGCCAGCAGCTTAGGTGGAGCGAGGGTGGGTCAGCCCCAGCATTTT. Full variable domain (missing parts from reference TRBV7-8 and TRBJ1-5): GAGVSQSPRYKVAKRGQDVALRCDPISGHVSLFWYQQALGQGPEFLTYFQNEAQLDKSGLPSDRFFAERPEGSVSTLKIQRTQQEDSAVYLCASSLGGARVGQPQHFGDGTRLSIL.

This clone was recorded only once. The V call is TRBV7-8, the J call TRBJ1-2; a weak D match, TRBD1 (6 bases). Between the trimmed V and J ends, which lost 5 bases and 4 bases, there was a span of 11 bases. Germline V gives CDR1 SGHVS, CDR2 FQNEAQ. The CDR3 totals 13 residues. The CDR3 nucleotides are TGTGCCAGCAGCGTACAGGGTTCCTATGGCTACACCTTC. Amino acid sequence: CASSVQGSYGYTF.

CDR3 region: CASSTLGGTSGSIGEQFF. CDR3 bases: TGTGCCAGTAGTACCCTAGGCGGGACTAGCGGGAGTATTGGTGAGCAGTTCTTC. The genes are TRBV19 and TRBJ2-1; TRBD2 aligns across 14 bases. The CDR3 contains 18 residues. The germline gives CDR1 LNHDA, CDR2 SQIVND (reference sequence). V gave up 4 bases and J gave up 9 bases; unmatched junction bases: 14.

The chain links TRBV7-3 to TRBJ2-2; no definite D call. Germline V CDR1 and CDR2: SGHTA, FQGTGA. The length of the CDR3 is 12 residues. Trimming took off 2 bases at V and 6 bases at J, with 4 bases between the two ends. The CDR3 coding sequence is TGTGCCAGCAGCTTAGGCCCCGGGGAGCTGTTTTTT. Protein: CASSLGPGELFF.

The V gene is TRBV27, the J gene TRBJ2-7; D is perhaps TRBD2 (5 bases). The V and J ends lost 5 bases and 5 bases respectively, with 16 bases between them. The CDR3 totals 14 residues. Germline V lookup: CDR1 MNHEY, CDR2 SMNVEV (reference sequence). The CDR3 nucleotides read TGTGCCAGCAGTCCGAGAGGGTATGGGAACGAGCAGTACTTC. It specifies CASSPRGYGNEQYF.

The J gene is TRBJ2-1, the V gene TRBV5-1, with 9 bases lining up with TRBD1. Germline V gene lookup returns CDR1 SGHRS and CDR2 YFSETQ. The CDR3 spans 15 residues. Losses at the gene ends were 4 bases for V and 3 bases for J; bases not matched to a gene: 5. CDR3 coding DNA: TGCGCCAGCAGCACAGGACAGGGGAACTACAATGAGCAGTTCTTC. Protein: CASSTGQGNYNEQFF.

V is TRBV29-1 and J is TRBJ1-1, with D maybe TRBD1 (5 bases). The CDR3 is 12 residues long. Germline values: CDR1 SQVTM, CDR2 ANQGSEA. V shed 1 base and J shed 5 bases, with 8 bases lying between them. CDR3 amino acids: CSVEATGTEAFF. Written as DNA, the CDR3 is TGCAGCGTTGAAGCTACAGGAACTGAAGCTTTCTTT.